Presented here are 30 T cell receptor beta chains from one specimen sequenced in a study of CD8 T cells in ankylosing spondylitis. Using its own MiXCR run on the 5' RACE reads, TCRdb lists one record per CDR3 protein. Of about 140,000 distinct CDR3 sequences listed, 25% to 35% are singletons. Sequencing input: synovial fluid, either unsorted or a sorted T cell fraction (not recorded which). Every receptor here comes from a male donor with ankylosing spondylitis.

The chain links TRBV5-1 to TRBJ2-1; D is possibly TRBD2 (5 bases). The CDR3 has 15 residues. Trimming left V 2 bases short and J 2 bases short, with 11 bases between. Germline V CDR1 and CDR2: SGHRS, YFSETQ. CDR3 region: CASSLSGATYNEQFF. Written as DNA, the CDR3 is TGCGCCAGCAGCTTAAGCGGAGCTACCTACAATGAGCAGTTCTTC.

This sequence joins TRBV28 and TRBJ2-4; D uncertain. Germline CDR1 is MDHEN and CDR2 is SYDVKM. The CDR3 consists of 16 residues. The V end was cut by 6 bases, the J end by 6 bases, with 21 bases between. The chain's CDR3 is CASSPSTTTYRNIQYF. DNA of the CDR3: TGTGCCAGCAGCCCTTCCACCACGACCTACCGAAACATTCAGTACTTC.

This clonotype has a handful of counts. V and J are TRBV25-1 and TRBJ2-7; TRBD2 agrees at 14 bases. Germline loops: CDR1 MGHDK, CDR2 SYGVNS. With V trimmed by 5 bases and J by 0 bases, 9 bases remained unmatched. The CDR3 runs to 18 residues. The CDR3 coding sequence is TGTGCCAGCAGTCCCCTCCCGGGACTAGCGGGGGCCTCCTACGAGCAGTACTTC. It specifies CASSPLPGLAGASYEQYF.

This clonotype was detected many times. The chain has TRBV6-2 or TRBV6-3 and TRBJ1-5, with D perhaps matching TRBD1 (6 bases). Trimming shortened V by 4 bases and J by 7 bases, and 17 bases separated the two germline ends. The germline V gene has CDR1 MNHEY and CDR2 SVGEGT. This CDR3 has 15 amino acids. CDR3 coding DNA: TGTGCCAGCAGTTCAACCGGGACAAGTCGCCAGCCCCAGCATTTT. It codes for CASSSTGTSRQPQHF.

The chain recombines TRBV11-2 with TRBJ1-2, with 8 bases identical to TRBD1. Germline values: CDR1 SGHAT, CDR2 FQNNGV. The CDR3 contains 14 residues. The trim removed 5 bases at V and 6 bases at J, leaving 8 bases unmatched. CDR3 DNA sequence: TGTGCCAGCAGCCGCGGGACAGGCATGGATGGCTACACCTTC. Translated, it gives CASSRGTGMDGYTF.

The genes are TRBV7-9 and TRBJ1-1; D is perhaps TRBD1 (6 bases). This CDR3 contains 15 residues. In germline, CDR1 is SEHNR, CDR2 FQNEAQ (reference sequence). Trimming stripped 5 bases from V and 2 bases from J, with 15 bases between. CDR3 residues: CASSLIGGANTEAFF. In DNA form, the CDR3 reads TGTGCCAGCAGCCTGATCGGGGGGGCTAACACTGAAGCTTTCTTT.

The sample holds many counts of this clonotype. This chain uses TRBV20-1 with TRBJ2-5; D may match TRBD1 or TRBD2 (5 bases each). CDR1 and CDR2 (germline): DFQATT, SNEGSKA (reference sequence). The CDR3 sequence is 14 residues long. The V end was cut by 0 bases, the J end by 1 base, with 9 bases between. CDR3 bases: TGCAGTGCTAGAGATCCGGGGACCCAAGAGACCCAGTACTTC. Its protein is CSARDPGTQETQYF.

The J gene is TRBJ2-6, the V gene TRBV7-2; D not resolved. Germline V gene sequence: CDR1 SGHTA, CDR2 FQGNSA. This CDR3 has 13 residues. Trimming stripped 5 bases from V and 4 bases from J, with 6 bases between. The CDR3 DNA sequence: TGTGCCAGCAGCCTCCAGGGGGCCAACGTCCTGACTTTC. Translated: CASSLQGANVLTF. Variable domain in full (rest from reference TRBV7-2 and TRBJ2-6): GAGVSQSPSNKVTEKGKDVELRCDPISGHTALYWYRQSLGQGLEFLIYFQGNSAPDKSGLPSDRFSAERTGGSVSTLTIQRTQQEDSAVYLCASSLQGANVLTFGAGSRLTVL.

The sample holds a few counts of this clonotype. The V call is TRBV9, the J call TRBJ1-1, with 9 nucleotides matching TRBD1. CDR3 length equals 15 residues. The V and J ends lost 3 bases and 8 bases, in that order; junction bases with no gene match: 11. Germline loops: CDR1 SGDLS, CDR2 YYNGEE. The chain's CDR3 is CASSEDRGLGREAFF. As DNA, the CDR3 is TGTGCCAGCAGCGAGGACAGGGGCCTGGGTAGGGAAGCTTTCTTT.

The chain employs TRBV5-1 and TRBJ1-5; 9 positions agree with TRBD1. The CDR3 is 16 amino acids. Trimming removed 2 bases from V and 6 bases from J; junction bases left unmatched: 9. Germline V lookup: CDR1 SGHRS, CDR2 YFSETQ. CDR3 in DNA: TGCGCCAGCAGCTTTGGCCGGGACAGGGCTGTTCAGCCCCAGCATTTT. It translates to CASSFGRDRAVQPQHF.

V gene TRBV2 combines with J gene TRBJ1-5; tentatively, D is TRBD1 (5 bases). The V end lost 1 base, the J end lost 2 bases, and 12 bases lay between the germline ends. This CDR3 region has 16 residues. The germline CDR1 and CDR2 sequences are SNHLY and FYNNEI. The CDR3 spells CASSEGGKVGNQPQHF. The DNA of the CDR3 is TGTGCCAGCAGTGAAGGGGGGAAGGTTGGCAATCAGCCCCAGCATTTT.

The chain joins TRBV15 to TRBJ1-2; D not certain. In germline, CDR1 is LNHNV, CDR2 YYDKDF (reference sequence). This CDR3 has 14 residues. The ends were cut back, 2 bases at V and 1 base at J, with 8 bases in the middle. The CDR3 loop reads CATSRPTGNYGYTF. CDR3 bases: TGTGCCACCAGCAGACCGACTGGTAACTATGGCTACACCTTC.

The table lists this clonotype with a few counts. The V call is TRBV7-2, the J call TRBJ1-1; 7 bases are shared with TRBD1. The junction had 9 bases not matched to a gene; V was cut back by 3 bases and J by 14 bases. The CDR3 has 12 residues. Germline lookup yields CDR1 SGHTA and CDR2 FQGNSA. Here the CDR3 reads CASSFPRGQYFF. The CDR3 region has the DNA TGTGCCAGCAGCTTCCCCAGGGGACAGTACTTCTTT.

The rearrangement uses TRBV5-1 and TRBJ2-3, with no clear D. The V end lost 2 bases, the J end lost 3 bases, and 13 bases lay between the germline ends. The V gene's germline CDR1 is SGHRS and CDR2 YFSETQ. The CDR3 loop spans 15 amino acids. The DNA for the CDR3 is TGCGCCAGCAGCTTCTTAACCGCAGGAACAGATACGCAGTATTTT. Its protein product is CASSFLTAGTDTQYF.

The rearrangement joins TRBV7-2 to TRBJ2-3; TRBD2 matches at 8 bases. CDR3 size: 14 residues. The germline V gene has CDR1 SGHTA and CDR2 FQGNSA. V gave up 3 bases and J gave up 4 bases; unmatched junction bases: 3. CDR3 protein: CASSFWTSSDTQYF. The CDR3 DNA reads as TGTGCCAGCAGCTTTTGGACTAGCTCAGATACGCAGTATTTT.

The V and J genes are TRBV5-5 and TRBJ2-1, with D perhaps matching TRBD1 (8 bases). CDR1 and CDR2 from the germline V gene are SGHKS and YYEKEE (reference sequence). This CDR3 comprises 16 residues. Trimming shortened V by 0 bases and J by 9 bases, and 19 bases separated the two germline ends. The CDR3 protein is CASSLVGQGRGGEQFF. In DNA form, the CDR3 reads TGTGCCAGCAGCTTGGTAGGACAGGGTCGCGGGGGTGAGCAGTTCTTC. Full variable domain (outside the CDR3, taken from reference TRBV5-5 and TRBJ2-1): DAGVTQSPTHLIKTRGQQVTLRCSPISGHKSVSWYQQVLGQGPQFIFQYYEKEERGRGNFPDRFSARQFPNYSSELNVNALLLGDSALYLCASSLVGQGRGGEQFFGPGTRLTVL.

The CDR3 DNA reads TGTGCCAGCAGCCTGGGACTAGCGGGCCACACAGATACGCAGTATTTT. Amino acids: CASSLGLAGHTDTQYF. The chain couples TRBV2 to TRBJ2-3; 12 bases fit TRBD2. Germline V gene data show CDR1 as SNHLY and CDR2 as FYNNEI. The CDR3 runs to 16 residues. Trimming removed 6 bases from V and 2 bases from J; junction bases left unmatched: 6.

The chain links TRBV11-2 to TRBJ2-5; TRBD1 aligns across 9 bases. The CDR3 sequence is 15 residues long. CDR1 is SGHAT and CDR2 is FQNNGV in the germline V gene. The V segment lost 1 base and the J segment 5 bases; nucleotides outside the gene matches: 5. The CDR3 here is CASSLGDRDTETQYF. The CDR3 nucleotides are TGTGCCAGCAGCTTAGGGGACAGGGACACGGAGACCCAGTACTTC.

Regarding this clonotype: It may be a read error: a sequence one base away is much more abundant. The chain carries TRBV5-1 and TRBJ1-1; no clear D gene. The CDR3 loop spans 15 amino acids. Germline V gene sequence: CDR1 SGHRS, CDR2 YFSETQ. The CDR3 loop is CASSLVGSGWTEVFF. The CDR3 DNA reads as TGCGCCAGCAGCTTGGTAGGGAGCGGGTGGACTGAAGTTTTCTTT.

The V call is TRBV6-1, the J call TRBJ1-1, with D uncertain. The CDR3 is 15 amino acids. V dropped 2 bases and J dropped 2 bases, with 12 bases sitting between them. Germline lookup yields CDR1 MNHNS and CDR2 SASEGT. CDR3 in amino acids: CASSESPGINTEAFF. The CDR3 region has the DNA TGTGCCAGCAGTGAAAGCCCAGGCATAAACACTGAAGCTTTCTTT.

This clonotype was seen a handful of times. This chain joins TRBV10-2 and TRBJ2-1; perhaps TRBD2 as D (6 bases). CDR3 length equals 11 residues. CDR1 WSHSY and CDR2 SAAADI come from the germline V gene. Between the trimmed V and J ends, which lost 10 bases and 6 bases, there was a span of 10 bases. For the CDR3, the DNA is TGCGCCACCACTAGCTCCAATGAGCAGTTCTTC. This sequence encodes CATTSSNEQFF.

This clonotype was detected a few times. CDR3 sequence reads: CASGQGGGLFF. DNA of the CDR3: TGTGCCAGCGGTCAGGGGGGCGGACTGTTTTTT. J is TRBJ1-4 and V is TRBV28, with 7 bases fitting TRBD1. With V trimmed by 8 bases and J by 13 bases, 7 bases remained unmatched. This CDR3 comprises 11 residues. Germline CDR1 reads MDHEN; CDR2 reads SYDVKM. Together with reference TRBV28 and TRBJ1-4, the CDR3 gives the full variable domain: DVKVTQSSRYLVKRTGEKVFLECVQDMDHENMFWYRQDPGLGLRLIYFSYDVKMKEKGDIPEGYSVSREKKERFSLILESASTNQTSMYLCASGQGGGLFFGSGTQLSVL.

This CDR3 reads CASSWTRNTEAFF. Here the CDR3 DNA reads TGTGCCAGCAGCTGGACAAGGAACACTGAAGCTTTCTTT. The genes are TRBV7-2 and TRBJ1-1; D may be TRBD1 (5 bases). V shed 4 bases and J shed 1 base, with 7 bases lying between them. The CDR3 covers 13 residues. Germline V gene sequence: CDR1 SGHTA, CDR2 FQGNSA.

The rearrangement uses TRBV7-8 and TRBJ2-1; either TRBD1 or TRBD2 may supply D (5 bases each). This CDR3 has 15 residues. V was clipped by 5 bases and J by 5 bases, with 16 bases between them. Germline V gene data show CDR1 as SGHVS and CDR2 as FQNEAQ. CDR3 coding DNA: TGTGCCAGCAGCCCGGGGTTGGGACCCGACAATGAGCAGTTCTTC. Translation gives CASSPGLGPDNEQFF.

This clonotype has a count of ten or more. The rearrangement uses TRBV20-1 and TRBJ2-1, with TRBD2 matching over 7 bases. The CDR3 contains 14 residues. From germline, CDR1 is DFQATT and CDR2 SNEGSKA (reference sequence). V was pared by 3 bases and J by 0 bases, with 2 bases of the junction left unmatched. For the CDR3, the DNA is TGCAGTGCTAGCGGGAGGCTCTCCTACAATGAGCAGTTCTTC. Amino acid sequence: CSASGRLSYNEQFF.

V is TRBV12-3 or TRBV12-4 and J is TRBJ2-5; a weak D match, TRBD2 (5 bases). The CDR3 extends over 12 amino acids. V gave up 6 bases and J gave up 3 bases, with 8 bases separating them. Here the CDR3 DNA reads TGTGCCAGCAGGACGAGGGAAGAGACCCAGTACTTC. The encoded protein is CASRTREETQYF.

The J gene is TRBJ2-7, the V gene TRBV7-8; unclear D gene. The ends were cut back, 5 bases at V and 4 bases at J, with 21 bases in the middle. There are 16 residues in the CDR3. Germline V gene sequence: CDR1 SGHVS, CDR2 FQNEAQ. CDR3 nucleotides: TGTGCCAGCAGCCCTGGGTACAAGGGTTCGACTTACGAGCAGTACTTC. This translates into CASSPGYKGSTYEQYF.

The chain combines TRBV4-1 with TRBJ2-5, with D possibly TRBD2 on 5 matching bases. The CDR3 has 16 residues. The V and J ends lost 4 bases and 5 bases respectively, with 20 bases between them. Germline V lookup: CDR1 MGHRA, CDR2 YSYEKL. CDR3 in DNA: TGCGCCAGCAGCCCAGGTTCTTTGGCCCGGAGGGAGACCCAGTACTTC. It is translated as CASSPGSLARRETQYF.

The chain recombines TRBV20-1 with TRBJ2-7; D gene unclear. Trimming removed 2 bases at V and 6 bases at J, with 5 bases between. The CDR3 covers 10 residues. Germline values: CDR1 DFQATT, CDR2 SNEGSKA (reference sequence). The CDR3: CSARFSEQYF. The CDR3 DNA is TGCAGTGCTAGATTCAGCGAGCAGTACTTC.

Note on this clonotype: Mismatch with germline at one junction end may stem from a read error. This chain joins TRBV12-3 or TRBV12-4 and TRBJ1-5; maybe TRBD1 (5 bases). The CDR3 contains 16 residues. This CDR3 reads CANSPGTGATNQPQHF. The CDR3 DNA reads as TGTGCCAACAGTCCCGGGACGGGAGCTACAAATCAGCCCCAGCATTTT.